The 3 T cell receptor beta chains listed next were all sequenced from one sample in a study of cytomegalovirus exposure and HLA in healthy donors. The PCR contained 60 Vbeta and 13 Jbeta primers. Measured with immunoSEQ multiplex PCR; TCRdb has only the in-frame clones, and not every one. Altogether 140,000 to 150,000 clones are present, roughly 82% being singletons, with the ten largest covering approximately 6.8%. Sequencing used PBMCs. The receptors shown here come from a man aged 25 to 45 in good health and CMV-seronegative.

The chain carries TRBV21-1 and TRBJ2-1; TRBD2, the table's D call, lacks a check against the DNA. TRBV21-1 is a known pseudogene. There are 16 residues in the CDR3. CDR3 residues: CASSKEPAGGPNEQFF. The CDR3 DNA is TGTGCCAGCAGCAAAGAGCCAGCGGGGGGGCCAAATGAGCAGTTCTTC.

This clone came up a few times. The chain employs TRBV9 and TRBJ2-7; TRBD1 is a possible D gene (6 bases). Germline assignment: CDR1 SGDLS and CDR2 YYNGEE. With 4 bases removed from V and 0 bases from J, the gap between germline ends came to 17 bases. The CDR3 is made up of 16 amino acids. Here the CDR3 reads CASSTQEDSLSYEQYF. DNA for the CDR3: TGTGCCAGCAGCACCCAAGAGGACAGCCTCTCCTACGAGCAGTACTTC.

This chain uses TRBV7-9 with TRBJ1-5, with 8 bases lining up with TRBD1. The CDR3 has 13 amino acids. J gave up 5 bases and V 6 bases, and 3 bases lay outside the gene matches. Germline assignment: CDR1 SEHNR and CDR2 FQNEAQ (reference sequence). Here the CDR3 reads CASSGTGDQPQHF. The CDR3 DNA follows: TGTGCCAGCAGTGGGACAGGCGATCAGCCCCAGCATTTT.